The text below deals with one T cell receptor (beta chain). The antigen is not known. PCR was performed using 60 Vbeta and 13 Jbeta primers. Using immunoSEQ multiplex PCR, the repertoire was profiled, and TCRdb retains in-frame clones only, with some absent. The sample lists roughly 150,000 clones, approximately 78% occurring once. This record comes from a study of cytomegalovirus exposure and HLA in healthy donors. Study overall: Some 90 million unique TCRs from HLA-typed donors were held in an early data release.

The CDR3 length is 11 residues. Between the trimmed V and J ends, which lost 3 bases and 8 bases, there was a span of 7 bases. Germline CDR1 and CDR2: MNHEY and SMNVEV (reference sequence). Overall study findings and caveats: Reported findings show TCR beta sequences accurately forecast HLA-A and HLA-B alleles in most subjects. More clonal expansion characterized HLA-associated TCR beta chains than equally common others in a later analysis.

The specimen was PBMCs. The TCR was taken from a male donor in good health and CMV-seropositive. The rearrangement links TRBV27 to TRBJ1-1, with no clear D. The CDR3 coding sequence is TGTGCCAGCAGTTTTGGGCAGGAAGCTTTCTTT. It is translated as CASSFGQEAFF.